The following is a T cell receptor beta chain sequence with its context. The data belong to a study of blood T cell repertoires in COVID-19. Study overall: Whether acute or convalescent, the COVID-19 samples came from the United States, Italy and Spain. In each case, the material was cDNA or gDNA derived from T cells, B-cell-depleted T cells, or PBMCs.

Study processing details: Counts of nucleated cells, estimated from reference gene primer amplification, were obtained. Assay: immunoSEQ multiplex PCR; the TCRdb copy retains only in-frame clones and omits some. The V and J calls and clone size come from that table; D and trimming were worked out from the DNA. The repertoire consists of approximately 300,000 clones, with about nine tenths occurring once and the leading ten covering around 11%. Trimming cost V 2 bases and J 2 bases; bases outside gene matches: 5. Germline CDR1 is SGHRS and CDR2 is YFSETQ. The CDR3 loop spans 16 amino acids. Patients of the Seattle cohort, enrolled during active infection, were followed longitudinally.

The chain is built from TRBV5-1 and TRBJ1-3, with 9 bases matching TRBD1. The receptor was isolated from a woman younger than 45 with COVID-19, enrolled during active disease. Sequencing was carried out using peripheral blood. DNA for the CDR3: TGCGCCAGCAGCTTATCGCGACAGGGGGCTGGAAACACCATATATTTT. It encodes CASSLSRQGAGNTIYF.